The T cell receptor beta chain under discussion was sequenced for a study of T-cell reconstitution after alpha-beta-depleted transplantation in children. Study findings and constraints: T-cell counts and diversity were attributed mostly to newly produced T cells one year after transplant. Reported findings indicate that, about two months after transplant, alpha-beta T cells came from several hundred expanded clones, which were derived from non-depleted graft cells.

Unique molecular identifiers featured in how the TCRbeta library was prepared. TCRdb redid the calling of the PCR reads with MiXCR, one entry per CDR3 protein. The table has about 490,000 distinct CDR3 sequences, roughly a tenth seen once. The CDR3 covers 13 residues. CDR1 is PRHDT, CDR2 FYEKMQ, per germline (reference sequence). V gave up 5 bases and J gave up 3 bases, with 8 bases separating them. Turning to this clonotype: Its specificity is not known.

Sample: PBMCs, taken before TCRalphabeta/CD19-depleted stem cell transplant. The chain is built from TRBV13 and TRBJ1-3; D unclear. The TCR originated in a child aged 2-9 years with inherited bone marrow failure, due to receive a stem cell transplant. CDR3 in DNA: TGTGCCAGCAGCCAGAATAGTGGAAACACCATATATTTT. Translation gives CASSQNSGNTIYF.